This T cell receptor (beta chain) appears in the sequencing data of a study of OX40 agonist ivuxolimab in advanced cancers. Clones were sequenced by immunoSEQ multiplex PCR, and TCRdb holds only the in-frame ones, with some missing. The sample has tens of thousands of clones, approximately 91% seen once. The V end lost 0 bases, the J end lost 3 bases, and 6 bases lay between the germline ends. The CDR3 consists of 13 residues. The germline CDR1 and CDR2 sequences are GTSNPN and SVGIG (reference sequence). Sequenced here: CD4+ or CD8+ T cells sorted from blood, sampled in a trial of the OX40 agonist ivuxolimab. This receptor was identified in an adult with an advanced solid tumor such as melanoma, head and neck, liver or kidney cancer. The chain uses TRBV30 and TRBJ2-1; no clear D. CDR3 protein: CAWSVSYYNEQFF. The DNA of the CDR3 is TGTGCCTGGAGTGTCAGTTACTACAATGAGCAGTTCTTC.